Listed below are T cell receptor beta chains from one sample, sequenced in a study of vaccination and CD4 T cells after COVID-19. Via MiXCR, TCRdb re-called the PCR reads, giving one row per CDR3 protein. The data contain some 15,000 distinct CDR3 sequences, 73% of them singletons. Antigens of these TCRs are unknown. Material: CD4+ T cells from blood, cultured in vitro. The receptor source for this set is a human donor who had recovered from COVID-19. The CDR3 runs from the conserved cysteine through the conserved F or W. Each record gives: clone size, J gene, D gene, V gene, CDR3 protein, CDR3 DNA. The D gene is left open where the match is weak. Size tells how often a clone was seen (once, few, many) or the class of an expanded clone, and some rows leave it out.

clone size: NA
J gene: TRBJ1-2
D gene: NA
V gene: TRBV28
CDR3 protein: CASSFGGVYGYTF
CDR3 DNA: TGTGCCAGCAGTTTCGGGGGCGTATATGGCTACACCTTC

clone size: NA
J gene: TRBJ1-2
D gene: NA
V gene: TRBV11-2
CDR3 protein: CASSLGPIARGSGYTF
CDR3 DNA: TGTGCCAGCAGCTTAGGCCCGATAGCAAGGGGGAGCGGCTACACCTTC

clone size: NA
J gene: TRBJ1-2
D gene: TRBD1
V gene: TRBV27
CDR3 protein: CASSLATGDGYTF
CDR3 DNA: TGTGCCAGCAGTTTAGCGACAGGGGATGGCTACACCTTC

clone size: NA
J gene: TRBJ1-6
D gene: NA
V gene: TRBV30
CDR3 protein: CAWSVGANSPLHF
CDR3 DNA: TGTGCCTGGAGTGTTGGGGCAAATTCACCCCTCCACTTT

clone size: few
J gene: TRBJ1-2
D gene: TRBD1
V gene: TRBV6-1
CDR3 protein: CASRNRGNYGYTF
CDR3 DNA: TGTGCCAGCAGGAACAGGGGCAACTATGGCTACACCTTC

clone size: NA
J gene: TRBJ2-7
D gene: NA
V gene: TRBV7-8
CDR3 protein: CASSLGPGASSYEQYF
CDR3 DNA: TGTGCCAGCAGCTTGGGGCCGGGGGCGAGCTCCTACGAGCAGTACTTC

clone size: NA
J gene: TRBJ1-2
D gene: NA
V gene: TRBV27
CDR3 protein: CASSSPDLLDGYTF
CDR3 DNA: TGTGCCAGCAGTTCCCCGGACCTTCTGGATGGCTACACCTTC

clone size: few
J gene: TRBJ1-2
D gene: NA
V gene: TRBV27
CDR3 protein: CASSSTTLNYGYTF
CDR3 DNA: TGTGCCAGCAGCTCGACGACACTGAACTATGGCTACACCTTC

clone size: NA
J gene: TRBJ1-5
D gene: TRBD1
V gene: TRBV20-1
CDR3 protein: CGTQGLSNQPQHF
CDR3 DNA: TGCGGGACACAGGGGCTGAGCAATCAGCCCCAGCATTTT

clone size: NA
J gene: TRBJ1-1
D gene: TRBD1
V gene: TRBV7-2
CDR3 protein: CASSLEGRGGTEAFF
CDR3 DNA: TGTGCCAGCAGCTTAGAGGGCAGGGGGGGGACTGAAGCTTTCTTT

clone size: NA
J gene: TRBJ2-1
D gene: NA
V gene: TRBV24-1
CDR3 protein: CATSDRPGGRQFF
CDR3 DNA: TGTGCCACCAGTGATCGGCCTGGGGGGAGGCAGTTCTTC

clone size: few
J gene: TRBJ1-2
D gene: TRBD1
V gene: TRBV6-5
CDR3 protein: CASSYEAGGGYTF
CDR3 DNA: TGTGCCAGCAGTTACGAAGCAGGGGGAGGCTACACCTTC

clone size: NA
J gene: TRBJ1-2
D gene: TRBD1
V gene: TRBV24-1
CDR3 protein: CATSRGANYGYTF
CDR3 DNA: TGTGCCACCAGCAGGGGGGCTAACTATGGCTACACCTTC

clone size: NA
J gene: TRBJ2-5
D gene: NA
V gene: TRBV28
CDR3 protein: CASSLWAGVETQYF
CDR3 DNA: TGTGCCAGCAGTTTGTGGGCAGGGGTGGAGACCCAGTACTTC

clone size: NA
J gene: TRBJ1-5
D gene: NA
V gene: TRBV2
CDR3 protein: CASRDEPYSNQPQHF
CDR3 DNA: TGTGCCAGCAGGGATGAACCCTATAGCAATCAGCCCCAGCATTTT

clone size: NA
J gene: TRBJ1-6
D gene: NA
V gene: TRBV18
CDR3 protein: CASSPGGGYNSPLHF
CDR3 DNA: TGTGCCAGCTCACCAGGGGGAGGCTATAATTCACCCCTCCACTTT

clone size: medium-sized
J gene: TRBJ1-2
D gene: NA
V gene: TRBV27
CDR3 protein: CASRRASLNYGYTF
CDR3 DNA: TGTGCCAGCCGTCGGGCTTCTTTAAACTATGGCTACACCTTC

clone size: NA
J gene: TRBJ2-2
D gene: NA
V gene: TRBV20-1
CDR3 protein: CSARVPGLRSTGELFF
CDR3 DNA: TGCAGTGCTAGAGTACCGGGGCTACGCAGTACCGGGGAGCTGTTTTTT

clone size: few
J gene: TRBJ1-5
D gene: TRBD1
V gene: TRBV28
CDR3 protein: CASSRKTGVGNQPQHF
CDR3 DNA: TGTGCCAGCAGTCGCAAAACAGGGGTTGGAAATCAGCCCCAGCATTTT

clone size: NA
J gene: TRBJ1-2
D gene: NA
V gene: TRBV28
CDR3 protein: CASSRGGYTF
CDR3 DNA: TGTGCCAGCAGTCGAGGGGGCTACACCTTC

clone size: NA
J gene: TRBJ1-5
D gene: NA
V gene: TRBV7-2
CDR3 protein: CASSLSSNQPQHF
CDR3 DNA: TGTGCCAGCAGCTTATCGTCCAATCAGCCCCAGCATTTT

clone size: NA
J gene: TRBJ1-5
D gene: NA
V gene: TRBV2
CDR3 protein: CASKVYSNQPQHF
CDR3 DNA: TGTGCCAGCAAAGTCTATAGCAATCAGCCCCAGCATTTT

clone size: NA
J gene: TRBJ2-1
D gene: TRBD2
V gene: TRBV6-1
CDR3 protein: CASRNSGRSEQFF
CDR3 DNA: TGTGCCAGCAGGAATAGCGGGAGGTCGGAGCAGTTCTTC

clone size: NA
J gene: TRBJ1-3
D gene: NA
V gene: TRBV7-2
CDR3 protein: CASSLVGGWQSGNTIYF
CDR3 DNA: TGTGCCAGCAGCTTAGTAGGGGGATGGCAGTCTGGAAACACCATATATTTT

clone size: NA
J gene: TRBJ1-2
D gene: NA
V gene: TRBV29-1
CDR3 protein: CSVEEGNYGYTF
CDR3 DNA: TGCAGCGTTGAAGAGGGGAACTATGGCTACACCTTC

clone size: NA
J gene: TRBJ1-5
D gene: NA
V gene: TRBV28
CDR3 protein: CASSYLGGDANQPQHF
CDR3 DNA: TGTGCCAGCAGTTACCTAGGGGGGGACGCGAATCAGCCCCAGCATTTT